This T cell receptor (beta chain) was observed in a study of vaccination effects on CD4 cells after COVID-19. A remark on this clone: No antigen is known for it.

Some clones are missing from TCRdb's copy, which holds only in-frame ones; the method was immunoSEQ multiplex PCR. Of about 72,000 clones in the sample, approximately 80% were seen once. When around ten days of culture had elapsed, CD4+ T cells were isolated. The length of the CDR3 is 12 residues. V lost 2 bases and J lost 12, with 11 bases in between. Looked up from germline, CDR1 is SGHTA and CDR2 is FQGTGA. This chain joins TRBV7-3 and TRBJ2-1; no reliable D call. This clonotype was obtained from a human donor who received a COVID-19 vaccine. The sequencing used CD4+ T cells from PBMCs cultured without peptide, collected before COVID-19 vaccination. The CDR3 region is CASSLRLGTQFF. The CDR3 coding sequence is TGTGCCAGCAGCTTACGGCTCGGTACGCAGTTCTTC.